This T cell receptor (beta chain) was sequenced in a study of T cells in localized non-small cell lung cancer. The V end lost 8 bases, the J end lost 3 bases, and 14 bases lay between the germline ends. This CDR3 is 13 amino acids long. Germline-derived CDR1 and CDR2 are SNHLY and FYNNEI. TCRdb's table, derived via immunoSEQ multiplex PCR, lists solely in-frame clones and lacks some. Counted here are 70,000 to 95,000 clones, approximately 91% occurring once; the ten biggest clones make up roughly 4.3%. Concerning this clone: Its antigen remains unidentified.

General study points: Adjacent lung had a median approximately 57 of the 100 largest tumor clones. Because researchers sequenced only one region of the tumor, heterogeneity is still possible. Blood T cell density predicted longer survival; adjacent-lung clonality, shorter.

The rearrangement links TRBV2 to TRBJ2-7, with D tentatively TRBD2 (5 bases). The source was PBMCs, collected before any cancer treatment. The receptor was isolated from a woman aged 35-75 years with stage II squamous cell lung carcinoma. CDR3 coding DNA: TGTGCCAGCGGGAGAGGGTCGGACTACGAGCAGTACTTC. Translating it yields CASGRGSDYEQYF.